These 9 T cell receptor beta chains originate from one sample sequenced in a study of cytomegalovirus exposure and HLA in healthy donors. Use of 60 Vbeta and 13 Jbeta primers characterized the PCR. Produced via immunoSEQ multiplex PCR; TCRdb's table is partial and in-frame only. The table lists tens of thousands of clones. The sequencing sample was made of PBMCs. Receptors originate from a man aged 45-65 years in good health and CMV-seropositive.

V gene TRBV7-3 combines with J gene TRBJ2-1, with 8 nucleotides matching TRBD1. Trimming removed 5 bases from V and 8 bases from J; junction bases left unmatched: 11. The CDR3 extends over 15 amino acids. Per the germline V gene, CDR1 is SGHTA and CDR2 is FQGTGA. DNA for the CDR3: TGTGCCAGCAGCCGGACAGGGAACGGTCACGATGAGCAGTTCTTC. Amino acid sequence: CASSRTGNGHDEQFF.

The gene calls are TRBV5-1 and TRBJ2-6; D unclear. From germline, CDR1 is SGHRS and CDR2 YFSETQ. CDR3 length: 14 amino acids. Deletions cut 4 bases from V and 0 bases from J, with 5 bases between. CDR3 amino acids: CASSPVSGANVLTF. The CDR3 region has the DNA TGCGCCAGCAGCCCCGTCTCTGGGGCCAACGTCCTGACTTTC.

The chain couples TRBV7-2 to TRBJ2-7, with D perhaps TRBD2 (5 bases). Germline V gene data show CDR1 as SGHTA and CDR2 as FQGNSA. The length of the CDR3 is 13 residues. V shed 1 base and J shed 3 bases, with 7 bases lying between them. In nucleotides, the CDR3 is TGTGCCAGCAGCTTAGGGGAGTTCTACGAGCAGTACGTC. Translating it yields CASSLGEFYEQYV.

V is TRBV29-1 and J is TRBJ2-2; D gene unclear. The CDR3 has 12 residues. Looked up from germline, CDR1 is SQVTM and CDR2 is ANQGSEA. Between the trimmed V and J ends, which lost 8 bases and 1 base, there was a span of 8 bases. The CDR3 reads CSIEKNTGELFF. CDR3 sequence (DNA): TGCAGCATCGAGAAGAACACCGGGGAGCTGTTTTTT.

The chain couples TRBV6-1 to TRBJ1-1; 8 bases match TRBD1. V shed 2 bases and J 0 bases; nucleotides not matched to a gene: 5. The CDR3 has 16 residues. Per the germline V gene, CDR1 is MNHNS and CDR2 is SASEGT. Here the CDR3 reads CASSEQGARVNTEAFF. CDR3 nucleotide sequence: TGTGCCAGCAGTGAACAGGGGGCCCGGGTGAACACTGAAGCTTTCTTT.

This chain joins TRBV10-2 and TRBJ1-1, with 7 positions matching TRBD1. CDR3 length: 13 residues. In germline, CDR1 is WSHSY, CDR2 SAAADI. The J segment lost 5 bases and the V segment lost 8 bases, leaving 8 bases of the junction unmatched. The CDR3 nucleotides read TGCGCCAGCGCTCCTCAGGGGGGAACTGAAGCTTTCTTT. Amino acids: CASAPQGGTEAFF.

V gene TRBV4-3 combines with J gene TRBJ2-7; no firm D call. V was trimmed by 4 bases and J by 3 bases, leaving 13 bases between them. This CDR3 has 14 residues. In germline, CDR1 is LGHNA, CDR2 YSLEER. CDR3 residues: CASSPSWSLYEQYF. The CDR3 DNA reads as TGCGCCAGCAGCCCATCTTGGTCACTCTACGAGCAGTACTTC.

This CDR3 reads CTRPLAEHYEQYV. DNA for the CDR3: TGTACGAGGCCCCTAGCTGAACACTACGAGCAGTACGTC. The chain is built from TRBV19 and TRBJ2-7, with D possibly matching TRBD2 (5 bases). The germline CDR1 and CDR2 sequences are LNHDA and SQIVND (reference sequence). The CDR3 consists of 13 residues.

The CDR3 here is CASSLARNTEAFF. CDR3 nucleotide sequence: TGTGCCAGCAGCTTAGCTAGAAACACTGAAGCTTTCTTT. The chain has TRBV7-2 and TRBJ1-1; D remains ambiguous. Trimming removed 0 bases from V and 2 bases from J, with 4 bases in between. CDR1 is SGHTA and CDR2 is FQGNSA in the germline V gene. The CDR3 totals 13 residues.